A selection of T cell receptor beta chains follows, all from one sample in a study of OX40 agonist ivuxolimab in advanced cancers. The repertoire was sequenced with immunoSEQ multiplex PCR; TCRdb's copy has only in-frame clones and lacks some. The table records about 7,300 clones, over 80% of them present only once. This specimen was CD4+ or CD8+ T cells sorted from blood, taken in a trial of the OX40 agonist ivuxolimab. These TCRs come from an adult with an advanced solid tumor such as melanoma, head and neck, liver or kidney cancer. CDR3s include the opening cysteine and the closing phenylalanine or tryptophan. A D gene is named only where the DNA matches it firmly. Clone size appears in some rows only: once, few, many, or a class for an expanded clone.

TRBJ1-1,13,NA,TRBV19,NA,TGTGCCAGTAGTATAGGTTCAGGAACCAAAGCTTTCTTT,CASSIGSGTKAFF
TRBJ2-2,12,NA,TRBV2,NA,TGTGCCAGCAGTGGCTCACACCGGGGAGCTGTTTTT,CASSGSHRGAVF
TRBJ2-7,15,TRBD1,TRBV6-5,NA,TGTGCCAGCAGTACGAGGGGGCCCTTCCCCTACGAGCAGTACTTC,CASSTRGPFPYEQYF
TRBJ1-1,15,TRBD1,TRBV9,NA,TGTGCCAGCAGCGTAGCCAAGGGGGCGCGCACTGAAGCTTTCTTT,CASSVAKGARTEAFF
TRBJ2-7,16,NA,TRBV7-9,once,TGTGCCAGCAGCAAAAATTGGGGGTCTGAAAACTACGAGCAGTACTTC,CASSKNWGSENYEQYF
TRBJ1-5,13,NA,TRBV7-9,NA,TGTGCCAGCAGGGGTGGGGCTGATCAGCCCCAGCATTTT,CASRGGADQPQHF
TRBJ1-6,19,TRBD1,TRBV27,once,TGTGCCAGCAGTTTATTAGGGACAGGGGGCGCAGGCGGAGGGTCACCCCTCCACTTT,CASSLLGTGGAGGGSPLHF
TRBJ2-3,16,NA,TRBV10-2,once,TGCGCCAGCAGTGCCTCCGGGGCTGCTAGCACAGATACGCAGTATTTT,CASSASGAASTDTQYF
TRBJ2-5,16,TRBD2,TRBV30,NA,TGTGCCTGGAGCCCCGGGAGCGGGGGGGCTTATGAGACCCAGTACTTC,CAWSPGSGGAYETQYF
TRBJ2-7,14,NA,TRBV4-1,NA,TGCGCCAGCAGCCAAGTCGTGGGCTCCTACGAGCAGTACTTC,CASSQVVGSYEQYF
TRBJ2-3,11,NA,TRBV5-6,NA,TGTGCCAGCAGCTTGGAGGATACGCAGTATTTT,CASSLEDTQYF
TRBJ2-3,15,TRBD2,TRBV7-9,NA,TGTGCCAGCGGTACTAGCGGGTCATCCACAGATACGCAGTATTTT,CASGTSGSSTDTQYF
TRBJ2-2,14,TRBD2,TRBV30,NA,TGTGCCTGGAGCGGACTAGAGTTCACCGGGGAGCTGTTTTTT,CAWSGLEFTGELFF
TRBJ2-1,16,TRBD2,TRBV5-1,once,TGCGCCAGCAGCTTGGTGGTGCGGGGGGACTACAATGAGCAGTTCTTC,CASSLVVRGDYNEQFF
TRBJ2-7,13,NA,TRBV30,NA,TGTGCCTGGAGCCTGGCGCGGGGTTACGAGCAGTACTTC,CAWSLARGYEQYF
TRBJ1-2,13,NA,TRBV19,NA,TGTGCCAGTAGTACACAGTTCTACTATGGCTACACCTTC,CASSTQFYYGYTF
TRBJ2-3,13,NA,TRBV29-1,once,TGCAGCGTTGAGGTTGCCCGCACAGATACGCAGTATTTT,CSVEVARTDTQYF
TRBJ1-5,14,TRBD1,TRBV28,NA,TGTGCCAGCACCCCGACAGGGTTGGGTCAGCCCCAGCATTTT,CASTPTGLGQPQHF
TRBJ2-5,14,NA,TRBV7-9,NA,TGTGCCAGCAGCCCCAGGGGTTTCGAAGAGACCCAGTACTTC,CASSPRGFEETQYF
TRBJ2-3,13,NA,TRBV5-6,NA,TGTGCCAGCAGCTTGGCGGAGACAGATACGCAGTATTTT,CASSLAETDTQYF
TRBJ2-7,14,NA,TRBV2,NA,TGTGCCAGCAACGAGGTAGGGGCTCTCTACGAGCAGTACTTC,CASNEVGALYEQYF
TRBJ2-4,14,NA,TRBV2,NA,TGTGCCAGCAGCCCGGAGGGGGCCAAAAACATTCAGTACTTC,CASSPEGAKNIQYF
TRBJ1-3,14,NA,TRBV18,NA,TGTGCCAGCCAGGACAGAGCCTCTGGAAACACCATATATTTT,CASQDRASGNTIYF
TRBJ2-5,17,TRBD2,TRBV2,many,TGTGCCAGCCGAGAACGGCGGGGGGGCCCGGAGGGGAAGACCCAGTACTTC,CASRERRGGPEGKTQYF
TRBJ1-1,13,TRBD1,TRBV11-2,NA,TGTGCCAGCAGCCCGGGGACAGGACCTGAAGCTTTCTTT,CASSPGTGPEAFF
TRBJ2-2,12,TRBD2,TRBV19,NA,TGTGCCAGTAAGGGGAGGGCCGGGGAGCTGTTTTTT,CASKGRAGELFF
TRBJ2-7,15,TRBD1,TRBV18,once,TGTGCCAGCTCGGGGGACAGGGATGAGAGCTACGAGCAGTACTTC,CASSGDRDESYEQYF
TRBJ2-3,12,NA,TRBV30,NA,TGTGCCTGGAGCCAGGGGACAGATACGCAGTATTTT,CAWSQGTDTQYF
TRBJ2-6,18,NA,TRBV6-1,NA,TGTGCCAGCAGTGAAGATGGCGGGCCTAAGGGTGGGGCCAACGTCCTGACTTTC,CASSEDGGPKGGANVLTF
TRBJ1-1,13,NA,TRBV6-5,NA,TGTGCCAGCAGTTATGGAAGTGGCACTGAAGCTTTCTTT,CASSYGSGTEAFF
TRBJ1-4,14,NA,TRBV6-1,NA,TGTGCCAGCAGGGGGTCGGGTGGGTACGAAAAACTGTTTTTT,CASRGSGGYEKLFF
TRBJ1-2,15,NA,TRBV5-5,NA,TGTGCCAGCAGCTCCGTGGGGGCCGGGAACTATGGCTACACCTTC,CASSSVGAGNYGYTF
TRBJ2-3,14,NA,TRBV19,NA,TGTGCCAGTAGTCTAGCGAGCCCCACAGATACGCAGTATTTT,CASSLASPTDTQYF